The source of this T cell receptor beta chain is a study of blood T cells in healthy people across ages. A remark on this clonotype: Its antigen is not known.

The second PCR ran roughly 6 to 11 cycles with a sample-barcoded 5' primer and J-beta primers. A single record per CDR3 protein comes from TCRdb applying MiXCR to the 5' RACE reads. The repertoire has around 790,000 distinct CDR3 sequences, more than 40% of them found once; the top ten carry nearly 20%. This CDR3 is built from 12 residues. V lost 1 base, J lost 6 bases, and 6 bases lay in between. Germline CDR1 reads LGHNT; CDR2 reads FRNRAP. Whole-study results and caveats: Per million T cells, TCR beta diversity dropped roughly linearly as age increased. Relative to aged donors, long-lived donors carried more naive CD4+ cells and displayed higher diversity. Using unsorted PBMCs precluded a conclusive naive versus antigen-experienced comparison. Total diversity from one million sequenced T cells was likely underestimated.

This chain uses TRBV12-5 with TRBJ1-2; D unresolved. Sequenced: blood. The clonotype was recovered from a man in his sixties in good health. The CDR3 nucleotides read TGTGCTAGTGGTTTGGAAATCAATGGCTACACCTTC. Translation: CASGLEINGYTF.